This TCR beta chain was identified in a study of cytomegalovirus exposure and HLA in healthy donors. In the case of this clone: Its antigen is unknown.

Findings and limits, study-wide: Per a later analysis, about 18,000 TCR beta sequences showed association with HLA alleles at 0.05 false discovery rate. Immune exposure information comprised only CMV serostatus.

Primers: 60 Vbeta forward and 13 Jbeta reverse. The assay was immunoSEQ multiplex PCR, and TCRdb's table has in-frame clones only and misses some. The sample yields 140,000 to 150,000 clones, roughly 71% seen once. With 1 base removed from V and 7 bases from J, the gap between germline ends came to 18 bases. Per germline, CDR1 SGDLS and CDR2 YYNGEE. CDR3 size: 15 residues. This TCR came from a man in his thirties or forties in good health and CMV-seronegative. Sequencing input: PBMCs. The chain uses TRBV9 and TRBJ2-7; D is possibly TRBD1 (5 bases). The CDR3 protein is CASSVTGWVHGEQYF. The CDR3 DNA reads TGTGCCAGCAGCGTAACAGGTTGGGTCCACGGGGAGCAGTACTTC.